These 14 T cell receptor beta chains were all obtained from the same sample, sequenced in a study of shared clonotypes between healthy human individuals. Clones were read by immunoSEQ multiplex PCR, and TCRdb kept only the in-frame ones, dropping some. The sample has 450,000 to 500,000 clones, around three quarters seen once. Sequenced: PBMCs. These receptors were collected from a woman aged 40 to 55 in good health. Some clones in this sample may be carry-over from other donors' samples.

This clone was observed once. Being one base from a much bigger clone, this may be a read error. Other DNA sequences of this sample code for an identical CDR3. This rearrangement joins TRBV30 to TRBJ2-6; TRBD1 aligns across 7 bases. Per the germline V gene, CDR1 is GTSNPN and CDR2 is SVGIG (reference sequence). The length of the CDR3 is 15 residues. The junction had 5 bases not matched to a gene; V was cut back by 5 bases and J by 1 base. The CDR3 loop is CAWGTDLSGANVLTF. CDR3 nucleotides: TGTGCCTGGGGGACAGACCTATCTGGGGCCAACGTCCTGACTTTC. Drawing the rest from reference TRBV30 and TRBJ2-6, the complete variable domain is SQTIHQWPATLVQPVGSPLSLECTVEGTSNPNLYWYRQAAGRGLQLLFYSVGIGQISSEVPQNLSASRPQDRQFILSSKKLLLSDSGFYLCAWGTDLSGANVLTFGAGSRLTVL.

This clone was seen only a few times. The genes are TRBV28 and TRBJ2-7, with 7 bases aligning to TRBD1. CDR1 is MDHEN and CDR2 is SYDVKM in the germline V gene. Trimming cost V 4 bases and J 4 bases; bases outside gene matches: 10. The CDR3 length is 15 residues. Here the CDR3 reads CASSSNRGGRYEQYF. The CDR3 DNA is TGTGCCAGCAGTTCCAACAGGGGTGGAAGGTACGAGCAGTACTTC.

V is TRBV29-1 and J is TRBJ1-4; 7 bases align to TRBD1. This CDR3 comprises 14 residues. Germline CDR1 is SQVTM and CDR2 is ANQGSEA. The ends lost 0 bases at V and 6 bases at J; junction bases unmatched: 4. The DNA of the CDR3 is TGCAGCGTTGAAGAAAGGGGGCGCGATGAAAAACTGTTTTTT. Its translation: CSVEERGRDEKLFF.

This clone has more than one count but fewer than ten. J is TRBJ2-1 and V is TRBV30, with TRBD2 matching 8 bases. CDR1 is GTSNPN, CDR2 SVGIG, per germline (reference sequence). There are 15 residues in the CDR3. Germline trimming cut 5 bases from V and 4 bases from J; bases unmatched to any gene: 10. The CDR3 spells CAWGIAGTPYNEQFF. The CDR3 DNA is TGTGCCTGGGGGATAGCGGGAACTCCTTACAATGAGCAGTTCTTC. Looking up the rest from reference TRBV30 and TRBJ2-1 gives the full variable domain: SQTIHQWPATLVQPVGSPLSLECTVEGTSNPNLYWYRQAAGRGLQLLFYSVGIGQISSEVPQNLSASRPQDRQFILSSKKLLLSDSGFYLCAWGIAGTPYNEQFFGPGTRLTVL.

This clone has a handful of counts. The V call is TRBV30, the J call TRBJ2-2, with D perhaps being TRBD1 or TRBD2 (5 bases each). The ends were cut back, 5 bases at V and 2 bases at J, with 15 bases in the middle. The CDR3 has 15 amino acids. CDR1 and CDR2 (germline): GTSNPN, SVGIG (reference sequence). The CDR3 DNA reads as TGTGCCTGGTCGCGCCGGGACGCCAACACCGGGGAGCTGTTTTTT. Translation: CAWSRRDANTGELFF.

As to this clone: This likely reflects a read error, since a far larger clone is one base away. The chain has TRBV5-6 and TRBJ1-2, with D possibly TRBD1 on 5 matching bases. This CDR3 comprises 15 residues. The germline V gene has CDR1 SGHDT and CDR2 YYEEEE. CDR3 region: CASSLADSYHYGHTF. The CDR3 nucleotides read TGTGCCAGCAGCTTGGCCGACAGTTACCACTATGGCCACACCTTC.

This chain links TRBV27 with TRBJ2-1, with D possibly matching TRBD1 (5 bases). Trimming shortened V by 4 bases and J by 4 bases, and 17 bases separated the two germline ends. Germline CDR1 MNHEY, CDR2 SMNVEV (reference sequence). The CDR3 contains 16 residues. CDR3 loop: CASSSTSGRRYNEQFF. DNA of the CDR3: TGTGCCAGCAGTTCCACCTCAGGGCGACGGTACAATGAGCAGTTCTTC.

The rearrangement joins TRBV19 to TRBJ1-1; 7 positions agree with TRBD1. CDR1 is LNHDA, CDR2 SQIVND, per germline (reference sequence). The CDR3 loop spans 14 amino acids. Trimming cost V 4 bases and J 2 bases; bases outside gene matches: 4. The CDR3 DNA sequence: TGTGCCAGTAGTAGATGGACAGGCAACACTGAAGCTTTCTTT. Encoded protein: CASSRWTGNTEAFF.

For the CDR3, the DNA is TGTGCCAGCAAACCTAGCGGGAGTTACGAGCAGTACTTC. Translated, it gives CASKPSGSYEQYF. The chain is built from TRBV6-5 and TRBJ2-7; 10 bases are shared with TRBD2. Germline V CDR1 and CDR2: MNHEY, SVGAGI. Trimming took 7 bases from V and 4 from J; bases not matched to a gene: 4. This CDR3 comprises 13 residues.

A remark on this clone: Mismatch with germline at one junction end may stem from a read error. Within the sample, other DNA sequences also encode this same CDR3. This chain links TRBV30 with TRBJ2-7; 7 bases map to TRBD2. In germline, CDR1 is GTSNPN, CDR2 SVGIG (reference sequence). The CDR3 extends over 15 amino acids. The CDR3 region has the DNA TGTGCCTGGAGTGGTCAGGCGGGAGTTGCATACGAGCAATACTTC. Amino acids: CAWSGQAGVAYEQYF. The variable domain in full, with the rest retrieved from reference TRBV30 and TRBJ2-7, is SQTIHQWPATLVQPVGSPLSLECTVEGTSNPNLYWYRQAAGRGLQLLFYSVGIGQISSEVPQNLSASRPQDRQFILSSKKLLLSDSGFYLCAWSGQAGVAYEQYFGPGTRLTVT.

The chain carries TRBV6-1 and TRBJ2-6, with D uncertain. Looked up from germline, CDR1 is MNHNS and CDR2 is SASEGT. Trimming cost V 8 bases and J 3 bases, with 11 bases left between them. The CDR3 is 14 amino acids. In DNA form, the CDR3 reads TGTGCCAGCGTAGGCGAAGGTGGGGCCAACGTCCTGACTTTC. Its translation is CASVGEGGANVLTF.

The V call is TRBV18, the J call TRBJ2-2; 8 bases match TRBD2. The CDR3 has 17 amino acids. Trimming took 6 bases from V and 4 from J; bases not matched to a gene: 13. Germline lookup yields CDR1 KGHSH and CDR2 LQKENI. CDR3 sequence: CASSLGLAGRGTGELFF. The CDR3 DNA reads TGTGCCAGCTCGCTCGGACTAGCCGGACGAGGCACCGGGGAGCTGTTTTTT.

This chain connects TRBV7-3 to TRBJ1-2; TRBD1 is a possible D gene (5 bases). The V gene lost 5 bases and the J gene lost 1 base, with 14 bases spanning the gap. Germline CDR1 is SGHTA and CDR2 is FQGTGA. CDR3 length equals 15 residues. The CDR3 loop is CASSPRQKVNYGYTF. The CDR3 DNA follows: TGTGCCAGCAGCCCTAGACAGAAGGTTAACTATGGCTACACCTTC.

The chain is built from TRBV7-6 and TRBJ2-1; 9 bases agree with TRBD1. Germline values: CDR1 SGHVS, CDR2 FNYEAQ. CDR3 length: 16 amino acids. The trim removed 5 bases at V and 4 bases at J, leaving 9 bases unmatched. In DNA, the CDR3 is TGTGCCAGCAGCGAAATACAGGGGGCTAATTACAATGAGCAGTTCTTC. Amino acids: CASSEIQGANYNEQFF.